The clone carrying this TCR beta chain was recorded many times. Amplification of TCR beta CDR3 regions was performed using RNA transcripts as template. RT-PCR in the first round (using the HTBI primer set) targeted the TCR CDR3. In TCRdb, the multiplex PCR reads were re-called with MiXCR into one record per CDR3 protein. Counted here are about 560,000 distinct CDR3 sequences, 15% to 20% occurring once; the ten biggest clones make up roughly 18%. This sample stems from a study of T cells in Graves' hyperthyroidism and ophthalmopathy. This CDR3 has 16 amino acids. V was clipped by 8 bases and J by 6 bases; unmatched bases: 13. Germline V CDR1 and CDR2: MNHNS, SASEGT.

The sequencing input was blood. The TCR originated in a young woman with Graves' hyperthyroidism. The J gene is TRBJ1-5, the V gene TRBV6-1; TRBD1 aligns across 10 bases. In nucleotides, the CDR3 is TGTGCCAGCGAGGACAGGGGGGTCGCAGAGAGTCAGCCCCAGCATTTT. Its protein is CASEDRGVAESQPQHF.